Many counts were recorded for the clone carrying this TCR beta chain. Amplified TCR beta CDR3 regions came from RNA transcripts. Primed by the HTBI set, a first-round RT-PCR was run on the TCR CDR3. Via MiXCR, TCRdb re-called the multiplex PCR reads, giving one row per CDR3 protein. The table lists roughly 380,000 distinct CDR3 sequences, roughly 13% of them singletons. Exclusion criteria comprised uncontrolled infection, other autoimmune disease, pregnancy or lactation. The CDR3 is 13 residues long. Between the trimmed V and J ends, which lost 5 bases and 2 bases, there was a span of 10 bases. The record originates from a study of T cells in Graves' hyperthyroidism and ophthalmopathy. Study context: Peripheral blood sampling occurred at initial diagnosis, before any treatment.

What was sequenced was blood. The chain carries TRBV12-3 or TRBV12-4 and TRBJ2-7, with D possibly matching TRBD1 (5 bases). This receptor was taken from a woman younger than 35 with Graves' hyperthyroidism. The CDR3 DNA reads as TGTGCCAGCAGTCATGACAGCGCCTACGAGCAGTACTTC. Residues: CASSHDSAYEQYF.